This TCR beta chain was recovered during a study of T cell changes during pregnancy in multiple sclerosis. This CDR3 is 17 amino acids long. V was clipped by 3 bases and J by 1 base; unmatched bases: 10. The germline V gene encodes CDR1 SGHRS and CDR2 YFSETQ. The repertoire was sequenced with immunoSEQ multiplex PCR; TCRdb's copy has only in-frame clones and lacks some. This sample yields about 86,000 clones, of which roughly 90% are seen a single time; around 1.8% belongs to the top ten. This sample comprised peripheral blood, obtained in the first trimester of pregnancy. The sequence derives from a female donor in good health, enrolled as a control in a pregnancy study. The chain carries TRBV5-1 and TRBJ2-5, with 9 positions matching TRBD1. The CDR3 region is CASSWQLQGARQETQYF. In nucleotides, the CDR3 is TGCGCCAGCAGCTGGCAATTACAGGGGGCTCGCCAAGAGACCCAGTACTTC.